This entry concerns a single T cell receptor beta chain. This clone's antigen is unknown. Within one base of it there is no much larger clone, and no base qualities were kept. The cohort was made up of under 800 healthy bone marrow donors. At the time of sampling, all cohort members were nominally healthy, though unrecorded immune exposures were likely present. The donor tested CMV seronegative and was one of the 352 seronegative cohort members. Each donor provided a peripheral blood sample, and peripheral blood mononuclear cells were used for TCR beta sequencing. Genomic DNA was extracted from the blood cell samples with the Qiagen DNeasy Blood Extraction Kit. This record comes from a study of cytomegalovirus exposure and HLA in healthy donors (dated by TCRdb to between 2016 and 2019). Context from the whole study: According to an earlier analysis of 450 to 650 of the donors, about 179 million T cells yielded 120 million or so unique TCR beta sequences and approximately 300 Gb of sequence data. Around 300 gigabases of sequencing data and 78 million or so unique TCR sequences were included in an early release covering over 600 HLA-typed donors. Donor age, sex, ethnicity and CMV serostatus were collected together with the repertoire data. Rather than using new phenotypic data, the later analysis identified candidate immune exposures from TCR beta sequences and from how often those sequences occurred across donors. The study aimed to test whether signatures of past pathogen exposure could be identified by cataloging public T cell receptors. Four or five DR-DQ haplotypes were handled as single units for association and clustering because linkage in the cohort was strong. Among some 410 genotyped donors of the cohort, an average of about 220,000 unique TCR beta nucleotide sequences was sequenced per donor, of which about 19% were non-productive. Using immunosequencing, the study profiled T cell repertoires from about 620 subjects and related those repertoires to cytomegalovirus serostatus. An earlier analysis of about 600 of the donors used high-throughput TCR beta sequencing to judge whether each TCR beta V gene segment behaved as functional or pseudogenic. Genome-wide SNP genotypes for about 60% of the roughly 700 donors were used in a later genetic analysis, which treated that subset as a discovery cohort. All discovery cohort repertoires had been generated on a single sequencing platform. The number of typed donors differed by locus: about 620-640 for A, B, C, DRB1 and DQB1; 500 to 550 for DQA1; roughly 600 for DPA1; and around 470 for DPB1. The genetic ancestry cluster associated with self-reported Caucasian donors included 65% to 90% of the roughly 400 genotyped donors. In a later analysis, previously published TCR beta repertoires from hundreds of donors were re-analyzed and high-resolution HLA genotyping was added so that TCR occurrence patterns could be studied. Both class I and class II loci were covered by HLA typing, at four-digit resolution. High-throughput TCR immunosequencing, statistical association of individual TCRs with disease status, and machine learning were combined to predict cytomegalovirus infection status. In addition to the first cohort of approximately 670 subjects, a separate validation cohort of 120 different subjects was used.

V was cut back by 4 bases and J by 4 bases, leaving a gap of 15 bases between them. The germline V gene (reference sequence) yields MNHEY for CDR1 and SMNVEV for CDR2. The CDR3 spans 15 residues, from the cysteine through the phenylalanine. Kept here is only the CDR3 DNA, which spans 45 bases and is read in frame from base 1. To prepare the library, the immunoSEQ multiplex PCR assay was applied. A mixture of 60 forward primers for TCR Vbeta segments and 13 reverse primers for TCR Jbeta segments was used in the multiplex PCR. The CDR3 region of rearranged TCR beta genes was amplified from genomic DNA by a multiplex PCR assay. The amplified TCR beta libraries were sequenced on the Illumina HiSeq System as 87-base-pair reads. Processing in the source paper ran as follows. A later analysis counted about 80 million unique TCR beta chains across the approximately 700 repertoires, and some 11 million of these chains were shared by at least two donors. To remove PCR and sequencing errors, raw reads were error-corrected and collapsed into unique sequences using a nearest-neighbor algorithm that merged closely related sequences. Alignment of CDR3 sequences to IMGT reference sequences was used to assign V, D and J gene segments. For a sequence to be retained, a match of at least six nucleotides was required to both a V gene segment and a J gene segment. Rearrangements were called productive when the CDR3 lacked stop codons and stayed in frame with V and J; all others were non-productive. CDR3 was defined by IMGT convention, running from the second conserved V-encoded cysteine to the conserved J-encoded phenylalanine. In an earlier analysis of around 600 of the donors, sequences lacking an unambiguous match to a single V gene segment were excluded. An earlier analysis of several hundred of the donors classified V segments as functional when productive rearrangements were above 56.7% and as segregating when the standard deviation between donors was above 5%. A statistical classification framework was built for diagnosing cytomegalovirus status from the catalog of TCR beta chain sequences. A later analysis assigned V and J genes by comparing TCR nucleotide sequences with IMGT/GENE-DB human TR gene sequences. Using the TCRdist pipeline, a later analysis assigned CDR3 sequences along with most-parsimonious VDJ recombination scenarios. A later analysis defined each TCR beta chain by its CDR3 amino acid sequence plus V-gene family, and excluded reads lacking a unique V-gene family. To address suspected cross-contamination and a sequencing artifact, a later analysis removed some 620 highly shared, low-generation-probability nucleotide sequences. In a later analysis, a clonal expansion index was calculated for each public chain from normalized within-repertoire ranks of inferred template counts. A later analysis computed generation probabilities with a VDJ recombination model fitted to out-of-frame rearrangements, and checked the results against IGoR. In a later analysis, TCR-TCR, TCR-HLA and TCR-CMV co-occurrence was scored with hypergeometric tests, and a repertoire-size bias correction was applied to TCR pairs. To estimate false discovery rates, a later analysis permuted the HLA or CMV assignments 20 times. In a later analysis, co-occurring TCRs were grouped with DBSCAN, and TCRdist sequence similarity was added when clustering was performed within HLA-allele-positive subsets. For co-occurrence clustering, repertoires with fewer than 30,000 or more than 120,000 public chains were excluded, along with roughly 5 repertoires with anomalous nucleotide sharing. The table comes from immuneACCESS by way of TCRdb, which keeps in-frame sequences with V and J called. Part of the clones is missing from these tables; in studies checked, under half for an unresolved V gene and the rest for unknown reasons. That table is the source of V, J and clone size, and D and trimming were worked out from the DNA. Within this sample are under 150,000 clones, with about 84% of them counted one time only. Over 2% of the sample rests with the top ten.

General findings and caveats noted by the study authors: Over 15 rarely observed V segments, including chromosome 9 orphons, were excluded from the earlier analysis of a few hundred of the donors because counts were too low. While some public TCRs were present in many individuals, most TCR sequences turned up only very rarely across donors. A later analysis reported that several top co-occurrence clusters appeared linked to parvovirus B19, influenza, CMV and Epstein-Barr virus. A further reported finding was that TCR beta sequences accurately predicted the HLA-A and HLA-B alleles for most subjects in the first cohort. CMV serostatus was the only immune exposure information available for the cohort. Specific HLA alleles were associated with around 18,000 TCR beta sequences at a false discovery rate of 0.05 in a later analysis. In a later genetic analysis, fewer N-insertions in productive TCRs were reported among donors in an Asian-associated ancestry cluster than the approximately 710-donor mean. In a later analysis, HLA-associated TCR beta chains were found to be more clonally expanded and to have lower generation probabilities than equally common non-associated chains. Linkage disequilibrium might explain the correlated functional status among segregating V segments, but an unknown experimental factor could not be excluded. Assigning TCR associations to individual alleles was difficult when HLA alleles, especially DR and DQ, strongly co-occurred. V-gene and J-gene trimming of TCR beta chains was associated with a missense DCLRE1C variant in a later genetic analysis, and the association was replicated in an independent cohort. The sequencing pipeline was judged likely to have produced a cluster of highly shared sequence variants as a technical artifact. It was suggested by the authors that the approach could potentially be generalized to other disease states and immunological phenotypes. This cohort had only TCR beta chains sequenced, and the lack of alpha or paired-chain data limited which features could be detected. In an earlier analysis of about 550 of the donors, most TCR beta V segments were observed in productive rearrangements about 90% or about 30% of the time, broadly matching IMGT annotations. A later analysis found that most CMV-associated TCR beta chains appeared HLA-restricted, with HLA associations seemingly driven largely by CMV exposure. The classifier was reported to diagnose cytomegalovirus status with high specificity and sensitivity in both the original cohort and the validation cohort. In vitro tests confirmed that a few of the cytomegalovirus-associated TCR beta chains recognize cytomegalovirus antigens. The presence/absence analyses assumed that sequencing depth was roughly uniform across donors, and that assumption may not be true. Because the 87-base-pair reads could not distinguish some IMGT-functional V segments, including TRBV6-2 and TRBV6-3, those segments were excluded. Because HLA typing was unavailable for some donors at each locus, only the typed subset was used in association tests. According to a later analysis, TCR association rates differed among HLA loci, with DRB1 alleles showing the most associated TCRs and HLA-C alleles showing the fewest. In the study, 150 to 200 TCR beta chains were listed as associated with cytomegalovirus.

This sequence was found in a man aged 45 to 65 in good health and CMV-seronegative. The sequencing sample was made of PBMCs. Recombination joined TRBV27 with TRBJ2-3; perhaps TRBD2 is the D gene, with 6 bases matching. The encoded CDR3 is CASSSLGTRPDTQYF. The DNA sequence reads TGTGCCAGCAGTTCACTAGGGACTCGCCCAGATACGCAGTATTTT.